This T cell receptor beta chain was retrieved from a study of T cell repertoires in cytomegalovirus infection. The CDR3 has 16 residues. Trimming took 5 bases from V and 4 from J; bases not matched to a gene: 10. Germline V gene data show CDR1 as SEHNR and CDR2 as FQNEAQ (reference sequence). Via MiXCR, TCRdb re-called the reads, giving one row per CDR3 protein. This sample has around 530,000 distinct CDR3 sequences; 26% occur once, and the top ten carry around 14%. The genes are TRBV7-9 and TRBJ2-3; 9 bases align to TRBD2. The sequencing input was PBMCs. The TCR originated in a human donor in good health (CMV status not recorded). Some clones in this sample may be carry-over from other donors' samples. This CDR3 reads CASSTVAGEMADTQYF. Here the CDR3 DNA reads TGTGCCAGCAGCACGGTAGCGGGAGAAATGGCAGATACGCAGTATTTT.